A single T cell receptor (beta chain) is shown here with its context. Its antigen specificity is not known. No qualities accompany the bases; no much larger clone lies one base away. There are 18 amino acids in the CDR3, from cysteine to phenylalanine inclusive. This entry keeps only the CDR3 DNA: 54 bases, framed from base 1. These data belong to a study of technical replicates of blood from a handful of donors (dated by TCRdb to about 2017). Library method: the immunoSEQ multiplex PCR assay. Imported from immuneACCESS, the table was reduced by TCRdb to in-frame sequences with V and J called. These copies leave out some clones; in studies compared against another copy, an unresolved V gene accounts for under half, and the cause of the remainder is not known. The sample has over 70,000 clones on record, roughly 92% of them singletons. Together, the top ten hold 0.4% to 0.5% of the sample.

The TCR originated in a human donor in good health. This chain is built from TRBV21-1 and TRBJ1-5; TRBD1 is taken as the D call from the table, unchecked against the DNA. TRBV21-1 is recorded as a pseudogene. The source material was T cells isolated from PBMCs. Here is the DNA: TGTGCCAGCAACCCTGGGACAGGGTACCCCTATAGCAATCAGCCCCAGCATTTT. The resulting protein is CASNPGTGYPYSNQPQHF.